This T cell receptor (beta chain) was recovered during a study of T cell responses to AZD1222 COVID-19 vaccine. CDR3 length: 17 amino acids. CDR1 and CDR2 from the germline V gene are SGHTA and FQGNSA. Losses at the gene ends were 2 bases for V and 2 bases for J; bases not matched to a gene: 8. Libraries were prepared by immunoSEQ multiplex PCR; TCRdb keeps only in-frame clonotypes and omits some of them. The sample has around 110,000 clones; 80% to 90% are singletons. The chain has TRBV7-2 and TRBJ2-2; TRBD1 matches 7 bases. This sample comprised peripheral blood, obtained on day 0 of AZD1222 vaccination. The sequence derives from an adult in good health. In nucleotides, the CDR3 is TGTGCCAGCAGCTTAAGCCGAGACAGGGCAAACACCGGGGAGCTGTTTTTT. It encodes CASSLSRDRANTGELFF.